The clone carrying this TCR beta chain has at least ten counts. The data stem from a study of blood T cell repertoires in COVID-19. Study-level information: The United States, Italy and Spain were the sources of the acute and convalescent COVID-19 samples. The analysed material was cDNA or gDNA that came from T cells, B-cell-depleted T cells, or PBMCs.

Methods used by the authors: Amplified reference gene primers provided the basis for estimating nucleated cell counts. Generated by immunoSEQ multiplex PCR, the TCRdb table keeps only in-frame clones and is missing some. The DNA was the basis for D and trimming; V, J and clone size are from that table. The sample has approximately 110,000 clones, 69% seen once. The CDR3 runs 20 residues. Unmatched junction bases numbered 7, after V lost 0 bases and J lost 0 bases. CDR1 SGHTS and CDR2 YDEGEE come from the germline V gene. The sample comprised peripheral blood. The chain has TRBV5-8 and TRBJ2-2; the match to TRBD2 covers 14 bases. The sequence came from an elderly man with acute or convalescent COVID-19. The CDR3 loop reads CASSLVGLAGVPANTGELFF. Written as DNA, the CDR3 is TGTGCCAGCAGCTTGGTGGGACTAGCGGGAGTTCCTGCGAACACCGGGGAGCTGTTTTTT.